The clone carrying this TCR beta chain qualifies as large. Its antigen is unidentified. The data originate from a study of T cells in localized non-small cell lung cancer. Study-level points and caveats: Within adjacent lung there appeared a median approximately 57 of the top 100 tumor clones.

Profiled with immunoSEQ multiplex PCR; TCRdb holds only in-frame clones, not every one. The repertoire includes about 1,500 clones, almost 30% of them detected once, and roughly an eighth sits in the top ten. The CDR3 length is 13 residues. Germline V CDR1 and CDR2: MNHGY, SAAAGT. Trimming took off 6 bases at V and 6 bases at J, with 13 bases between the two ends. The specimen was normal lung tissue next to the tumor, collected before any cancer treatment. The source of this sequence is a man aged 40 to 75 with stage I lung adenocarcinoma. The chain links TRBV6-8 to TRBJ2-3; unclear D gene. The CDR3 DNA reads as TGTGCCAGCAGCGAGACCGCCTCTGATACGCAGTATTTT. It specifies CASSETASDTQYF.